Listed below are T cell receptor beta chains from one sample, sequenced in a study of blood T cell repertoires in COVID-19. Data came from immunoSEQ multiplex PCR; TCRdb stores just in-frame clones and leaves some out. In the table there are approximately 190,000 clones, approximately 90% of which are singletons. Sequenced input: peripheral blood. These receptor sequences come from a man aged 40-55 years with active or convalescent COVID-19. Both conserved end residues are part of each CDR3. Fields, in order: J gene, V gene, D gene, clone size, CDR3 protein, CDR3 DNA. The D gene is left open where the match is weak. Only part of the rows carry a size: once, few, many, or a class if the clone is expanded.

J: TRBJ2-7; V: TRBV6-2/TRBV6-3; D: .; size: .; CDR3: CASSSPGAAIGEQYF; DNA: TGTGCCAGCAGTTCTCCCGGAGCGGCCATCGGAGAGCAGTACTTC
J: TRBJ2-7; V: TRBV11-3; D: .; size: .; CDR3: CASSLAGTYEQYF; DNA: TGTGCCAGCAGCTTAGCCGGGACCTACGAGCAGTACTTC
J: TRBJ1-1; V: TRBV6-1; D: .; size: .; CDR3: CASSEARFEAFF; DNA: TGTGCCAGCAGTGAAGCTAGATTTGAAGCTTTCTTT
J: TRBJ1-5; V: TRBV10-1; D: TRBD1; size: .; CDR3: CASSDFSGTGGAAENQPQHF; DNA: TGCGCCAGCAGTGACTTTTCCGGGACAGGGGGCGCAGCGGAAAATCAGCCCCAGCATTTT
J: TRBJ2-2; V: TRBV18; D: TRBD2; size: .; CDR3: CASSRTSGTNTGELFF; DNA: TGTGCCAGCTCACGGACTAGCGGGACGAACACCGGGGAGCTGTTTTTT
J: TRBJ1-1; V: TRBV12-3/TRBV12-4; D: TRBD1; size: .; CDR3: CASIGTGDTEAFF; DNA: TGTGCCAGCATCGGGACAGGGGACACTGAAGCTTTCTTT
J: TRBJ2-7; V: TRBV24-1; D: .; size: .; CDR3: CATFNAGDSYEQYF; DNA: TGTGCCACCTTCAACGCAGGTGACTCCTACGAGCAGTACTTC
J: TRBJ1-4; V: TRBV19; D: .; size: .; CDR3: CASSPSQVPNEKLFF; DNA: TGTGCCAGTAGTCCATCACAGGTGCCTAATGAAAAACTGTTTTTT
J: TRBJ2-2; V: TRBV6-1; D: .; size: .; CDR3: CASSEWGRAGELFF; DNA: TGTGCCAGCAGTGAATGGGGCCGGGCCGGGGAGCTGTTTTTT
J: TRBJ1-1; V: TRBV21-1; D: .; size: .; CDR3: CASSKNGTGNTEAFF; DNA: TGTGCCAGCAGCAAAAACGGCACAGGGAACACTGAAGCTTTCTTT
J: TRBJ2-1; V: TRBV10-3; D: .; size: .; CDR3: CAISERSQHNEQFF; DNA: TGTGCCATCAGTGAACGGAGTCAGCACAATGAGCAGTTCTTC
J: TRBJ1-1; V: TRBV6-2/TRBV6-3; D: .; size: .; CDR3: CASSYSLGGAAFF; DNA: TGTGCCAGCAGTTACTCTCTGGGGGGTGCAGCTTTCTTT
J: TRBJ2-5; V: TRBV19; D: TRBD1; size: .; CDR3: CASTPDRGRETQYF; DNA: TGTGCCAGTACCCCGGACAGGGGAAGAGAGACCCAGTACTTC
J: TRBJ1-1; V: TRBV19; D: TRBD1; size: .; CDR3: CASSIISGTGNTEAFF; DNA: TGTGCCAGTAGTATAATCTCAGGGACAGGGAACACTGAAGCTTTCTTT
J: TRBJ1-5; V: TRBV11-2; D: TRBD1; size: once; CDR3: CASSLGQGIRQPQHF; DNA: TGTGCCAGCAGCTTAGGACAGGGGATTCGTCAGCCCCAGCATTTT
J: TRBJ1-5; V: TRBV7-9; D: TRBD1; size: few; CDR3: CASSSEDREYDQPQHF; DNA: TGTGCCAGCAGCTCAGAGGACAGGGAATATGATCAGCCCCAGCATTTT
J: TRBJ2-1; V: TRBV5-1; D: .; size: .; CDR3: CASSLDSSYNEQFF; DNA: TGCGCCAGCAGCCTGGACAGCTCCTACAATGAGCAGTTCTTC
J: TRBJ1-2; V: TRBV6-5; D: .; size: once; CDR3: CASNYFLGYTF; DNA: TGTGCCAGCAATTATTTCCTTGGCTACACCTTC
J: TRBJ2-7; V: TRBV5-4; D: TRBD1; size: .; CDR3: CASSQQGIGEQYF; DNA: TGTGCCAGCAGCCAACAGGGGATAGGCGAGCAGTACTTC
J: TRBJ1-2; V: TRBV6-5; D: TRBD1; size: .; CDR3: CASSWGPGQGYGYTF; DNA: TGTGCCAGCAGTTGGGGACCGGGACAGGGATATGGCTACACCTTC
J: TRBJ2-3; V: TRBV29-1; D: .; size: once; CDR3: CSVVAGSTDTQYF; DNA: TGCAGCGTTGTGGCGGGGAGCACAGATACGCAGTATTTT
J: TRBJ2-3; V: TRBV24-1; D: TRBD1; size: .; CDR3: CATSSRDRGTDTQYF; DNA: TGTGCCACCAGTTCTAGGGACAGGGGTACAGATACGCAGTATTTT
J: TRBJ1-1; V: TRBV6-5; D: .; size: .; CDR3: CASSYSNKNTEAFF; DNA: TGTGCCAGCAGTTACTCGAACAAAAACACTGAAGCTTTCTTT
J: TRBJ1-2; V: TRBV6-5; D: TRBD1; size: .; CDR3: CASSRHRGDYGYTF; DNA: TGTGCCAGCAGCCGTCACAGGGGCGACTATGGCTACACCTTC
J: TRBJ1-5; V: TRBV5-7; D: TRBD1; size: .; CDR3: CASSKRQGCQPQHF; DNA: TGTGCCAGCAGCAAACGACAGGGGTGTCAGCCCCAGCATTTT
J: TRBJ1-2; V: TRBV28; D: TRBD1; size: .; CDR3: CASSRGTGGRGYTF; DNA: TGTGCCAGCAGTCGAGGGACAGGGGGCCGTGGCTACACCTTC
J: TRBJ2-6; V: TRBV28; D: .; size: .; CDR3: CASSLGLSGANVLTF; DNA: TGTGCCAGCAGTTTAGGACTTTCTGGGGCCAACGTCCTGACTTTC
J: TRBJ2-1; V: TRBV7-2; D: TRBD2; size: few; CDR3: CASSLEGASGANEQFF; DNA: TGTGCCAGCAGCTTAGAGGGGGCTAGCGGGGCGAATGAGCAGTTCTTC
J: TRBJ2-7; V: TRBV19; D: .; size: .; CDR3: CASSRDTSYEQYF; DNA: TGTGCCAGTAGCCGGGACACTTCCTACGAGCAGTACTTC
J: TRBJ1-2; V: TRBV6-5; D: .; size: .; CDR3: CASTPSKRGIGGYTF; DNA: TGTGCCAGCACTCCATCAAAACGGGGGATTGGTGGCTACACCTTC
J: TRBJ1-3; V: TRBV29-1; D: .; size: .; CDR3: CSVADFSGNTIYF; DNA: TGCAGCGTTGCAGACTTCTCTGGAAACACCATATATTTT